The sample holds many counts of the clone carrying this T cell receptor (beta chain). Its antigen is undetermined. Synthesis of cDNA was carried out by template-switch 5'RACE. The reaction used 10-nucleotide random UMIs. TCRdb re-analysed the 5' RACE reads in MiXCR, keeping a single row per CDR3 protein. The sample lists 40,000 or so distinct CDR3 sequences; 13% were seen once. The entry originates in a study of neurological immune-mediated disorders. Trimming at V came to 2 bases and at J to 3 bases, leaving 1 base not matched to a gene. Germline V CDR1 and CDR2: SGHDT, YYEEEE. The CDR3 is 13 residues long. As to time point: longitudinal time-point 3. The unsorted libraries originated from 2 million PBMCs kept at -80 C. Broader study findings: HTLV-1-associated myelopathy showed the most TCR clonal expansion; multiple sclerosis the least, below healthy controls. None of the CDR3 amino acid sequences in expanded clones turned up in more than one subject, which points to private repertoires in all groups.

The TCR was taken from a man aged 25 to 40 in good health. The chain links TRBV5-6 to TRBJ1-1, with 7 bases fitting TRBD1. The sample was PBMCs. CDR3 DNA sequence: TGTGCCAGCAGCTTAGACAGGGACACTGAAGCTTTCTTT. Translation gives CASSLDRDTEAFF.